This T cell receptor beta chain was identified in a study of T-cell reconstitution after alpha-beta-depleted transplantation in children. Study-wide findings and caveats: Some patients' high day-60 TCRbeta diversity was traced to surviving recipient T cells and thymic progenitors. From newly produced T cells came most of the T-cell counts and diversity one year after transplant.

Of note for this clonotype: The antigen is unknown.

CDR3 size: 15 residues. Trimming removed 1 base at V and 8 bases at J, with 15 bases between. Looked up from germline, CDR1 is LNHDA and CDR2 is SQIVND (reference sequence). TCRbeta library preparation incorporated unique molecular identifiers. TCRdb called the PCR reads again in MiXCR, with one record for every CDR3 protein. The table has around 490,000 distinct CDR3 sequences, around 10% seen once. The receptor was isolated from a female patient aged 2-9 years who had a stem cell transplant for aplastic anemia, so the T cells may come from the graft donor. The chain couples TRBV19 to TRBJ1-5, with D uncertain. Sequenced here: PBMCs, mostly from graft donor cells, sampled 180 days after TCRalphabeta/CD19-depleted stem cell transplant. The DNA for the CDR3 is TGTGCCAGTAGTATAGGCGGGATTGCCCTGGAGCCCCAGCATTTT. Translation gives CASSIGGIALEPQHF.